A single sample gave rise to the 30 T cell receptor beta chains below, sequenced in a study of blood T cell repertoires in COVID-19 (dated by TCRdb to about 2020). Libraries were built with the immunoSEQ multiplex PCR assay. The table was pulled from immuneACCESS by TCRdb, which kept in-frame rearrangements only. Such tables lose some clones; where checked, under half of the loss comes from unresolved V genes, and the rest has no known cause. The sample profile shows 40,000 to 55,000 clones; roughly 80% of them were found once. The ten largest account for over 13% of the sample. The sequenced sample was peripheral blood. Receptor source: a human donor in a cohort sampled during active COVID-19.

The chain recombines TRBV5-1 with TRBJ2-2; 7 bases fit TRBD1. CDR3 length: 16 amino acids. V shed 4 bases, J shed 4 bases, and the junction held 10 bases outside the gene matches. Germline-derived CDR1 and CDR2 are SGHRS and YFSETQ. The CDR3 reads CASSPGQARGTGELFF. CDR3 sequence (DNA): TGCGCCAGCAGCCCAGGACAGGCTCGGGGCACCGGGGAGCTGTTTTTT.

The chain links TRBV5-1 to TRBJ2-5, with 10 bases aligning to TRBD2. The ends lost 0 bases at V and 4 bases at J; junction bases unmatched: 0. Germline CDR1 is SGHRS and CDR2 is YFSETQ. CDR3 length: 14 amino acids. The CDR3 spells CASSLGLAGETQYF. The CDR3 bases are TGCGCCAGCAGCTTGGGACTAGCGGGAGAGACCCAGTACTTC.

This CDR3 is CASSRRDYNTGELFF. The CDR3 nucleotides are TGTGCCAGCAGCCGGAGGGACTATAACACCGGGGAGCTGTTTTTT. J is TRBJ2-2 and V is TRBV3-1 (or the pseudogene TRBV3-2); 7 nucleotides line up with TRBD2. Per the germline V gene, CDR1 is LGHDT and CDR2 is YNNKEL (reference sequence). The CDR3 contains 15 residues. V was clipped by 4 bases and J by 2 bases; unmatched bases: 4.

The chain joins TRBV19 to TRBJ2-5; D ambiguous. V was clipped by 4 bases and J by 1 base, with 19 bases between them. This CDR3 spans 17 amino acids. Germline-derived CDR1 and CDR2 are LNHDA and SQIVND (reference sequence). The CDR3 reads CASSTSVWAPLQETQYF. In DNA, the CDR3 is TGTGCCAGTAGTACTTCTGTCTGGGCCCCACTCCAAGAGACCCAGTACTTC.

The chain couples TRBV25-1 to TRBJ1-2; D remains unclear. The germline V gene has CDR1 MGHDK and CDR2 SYGVNS. V lost 10 bases, J lost 2 bases, and 8 bases lay in between. CDR3 length: 11 residues. CDR3 bases: TGTGCCACTACAGCAAACTATGGCTACACCTTC. It codes for CATTANYGYTF.

CDR3 in DNA: TGTGCCAGCAGCTATGGGACAGCCTACACCGGGGAGCTGTTTTTT. Protein product: CASSYGTAYTGELFF. The V gene is TRBV5-4, the J gene TRBJ2-2; 7 nucleotides match TRBD1. The CDR3 is 15 residues long. Trimming took 3 bases from V and 3 from J; bases not matched to a gene: 5. Germline CDR1 SGHNT, CDR2 YYREEE (reference sequence).

This clone occurred a few times. The gene calls are TRBV20-1 and TRBJ2-2; 8 bases fit TRBD2. The CDR3 is 14 amino acids. With V trimmed by 3 bases and J by 7 bases, 7 bases remained unmatched. Per the germline V gene, CDR1 is DFQATT and CDR2 is SNEGSKA (reference sequence). In DNA form, the CDR3 reads TGCAGTGCTAGTCCGGGAGGGCCCGGCGGGGAGCTGTTTTTT. Encoded protein: CSASPGGPGGELFF.

CDR3 DNA sequence: TGTGCCAGCAGCGGGGACAGGGCCCCCGGGGAGCTGTTTTTT. It specifies CASSGDRAPGELFF. The V gene is TRBV13, the J gene TRBJ2-2; 9 bases are shared with TRBD1. Germline V gives CDR1 PRHDT, CDR2 FYEKMQ (reference sequence). V lost 5 bases and J lost 6; bases outside the gene matches: 4. The CDR3 runs to 14 residues.

The chain recombines TRBV27 with TRBJ2-1; TRBD2 aligns across 7 bases. The germline CDR1 and CDR2 sequences are MNHEY and SMNVEV (reference sequence). V shed 8 bases, J shed 7 bases, and the junction held 14 bases outside the gene matches. The length of the CDR3 is 15 residues. The CDR3 DNA reads TGTGCCAGCTCGCCCGAGGCGGGGAGGGCGAATGAGCAGTTCTTC. Protein sequence: CASSPEAGRANEQFF.

The table lists this clone with a count of one. The rearrangement uses TRBV27 and TRBJ2-7, with 8 bases fitting TRBD1. With 2 bases clipped from V and 4 bases from J, the junction kept 7 bases outside the gene matches. The CDR3 totals 15 residues. Germline V gene data show CDR1 as MNHEY and CDR2 as SMNVEV (reference sequence). CDR3 region: CASSLITGGRYEQYF. The CDR3 DNA is TGTGCCAGCAGTTTAATCACAGGGGGTAGGTACGAGCAGTACTTC.

The rearrangement joins TRBV19 to TRBJ2-6, with TRBD1 matching over 8 bases. Germline-derived CDR1 and CDR2 are LNHDA and SQIVND (reference sequence). Trimming at V came to 7 bases and at J to 3 bases, leaving 8 bases not matched to a gene. The CDR3 is 16 residues long. In nucleotides, the CDR3 is TGTGCCAGTACCAGGACAGGGTCGGGTGGGGCCAACGTCCTGACTTTC. As protein: CASTRTGSGGANVLTF.

This chain connects TRBV5-1 to TRBJ1-1; 7 bases are shared with TRBD1. The V gene end was trimmed by 4 bases and the J gene end by 6 bases; junction bases not matched to a gene: 6. The CDR3 has 13 amino acids. CDR1 and CDR2 (germline): SGHRS, YFSETQ. The CDR3 DNA is TGCGCCAGCAGCGGCACAGGGGCCGCTGAAGCTTTCTTT. Translation: CASSGTGAAEAFF. Based on the CDR3 plus reference TRBV5-1 and TRBJ1-1, the full variable domain is KAGVTQTPRYLIKTRGQQVTLSCSPISGHRSVSWYQQTPGQGLQFLFEYFSETQRNKGNFPGRFSGRQFSNSRSEMNVSTLELGDSALYLCASSGTGAAEAFFGQGTRLTVV.

This chain links TRBV12-3 or TRBV12-4 with TRBJ2-1, with TRBD2 as a possible D gene (6 bases). V was cut by 3 bases and J by 6 bases, with 9 bases left in between. This CDR3 comprises 13 residues. The CDR3 DNA is TGTGCCAGCAGTTTCCGACTAGTCAATGAGCAGTTCTTC. It is translated as CASSFRLVNEQFF.

The chain recombines TRBV5-5 with TRBJ2-3; D may be TRBD1 (5 bases). Germline-derived CDR1 and CDR2 are SGHKS and YYEKEE (reference sequence). V was trimmed by 1 base and J by 5 bases, leaving 11 bases between them. This CDR3 has 14 residues. The CDR3, as DNA: TGTGCCAGCAGCTTGACCAGGGAACAAGATACGCAGTATTTT. Translated, it gives CASSLTREQDTQYF.

J is TRBJ2-7 and V is TRBV6-5; no reliable D call. Trimming stripped 2 bases from V and 5 bases from J, with 10 bases between. CDR3 length: 13 residues. Germline V lookup: CDR1 MNHEY, CDR2 SVGAGI. The CDR3 DNA follows: TGTGCCAGCAGTTACCCCGACTCTGACGAGCAGTACTTC. This encodes CASSYPDSDEQYF.

This chain uses TRBV5-6 with TRBJ1-5, with no clear D. V lost 1 base, J lost 9 bases, and 8 bases lay in between. The CDR3 spans 12 residues. Germline V gives CDR1 SGHDT, CDR2 YYEEEE. The DNA for the CDR3 is TGTGCCAGCAGCTTGACGGCGGGGCCCCAGCATTTT. It codes for CASSLTAGPQHF.

The chain carries TRBV5-5 and TRBJ1-2; tentative D call: TRBD1 (6 bases). Germline assignment: CDR1 SGHKS and CDR2 YYEKEE (reference sequence). This CDR3 comprises 14 residues. Deletions cut 0 bases from V and 7 bases from J, with 13 bases between. CDR3 coding DNA: TGTGCCAGCAGCTTGGAGGCAGGGGTGCTTGGCTACACCTTC. It codes for CASSLEAGVLGYTF.

V usage is TRBV28 and J usage is TRBJ2-7, with 11 bases identical to TRBD2. The CDR3 loop spans 14 amino acids. Germline CDR1 is MDHEN and CDR2 is SYDVKM. Unmatched junction bases numbered 9, after V lost 7 bases and J lost 7 bases. In DNA, the CDR3 is TGTGCCAGCACCTCTATAGCGGGAGGGAGGGAGCAGTACTTC. Its translation: CASTSIAGGREQYF.

V usage is TRBV6-5 and J usage is TRBJ2-7, with TRBD1 matching over 9 bases. The V segment lost 7 bases and the J segment 1 base; nucleotides outside the gene matches: 8. This CDR3 spans 15 amino acids. Germline V lookup: CDR1 MNHEY, CDR2 SVGAGI. The CDR3 DNA is TGTGCCAGCAAACCAACAGGGGGCCCATCCTACGAGCAGTACTTC. It translates to CASKPTGGPSYEQYF.

This rearrangement joins TRBV7-2 to TRBJ1-4; maybe TRBD1 (6 bases). V was shortened by 1 base and J by 15 bases, with 15 bases between the two germline ends. The germline gives CDR1 SGHTA, CDR2 FQGNSA. This CDR3 is built from 13 residues. CDR3 sequence: CASSLVAGVDVFF. The DNA for the CDR3 is TGTGCCAGCAGCTTAGTGGCAGGGGTGGATGTGTTTTTT.

This chain links TRBV4-3 with TRBJ1-1, with D perhaps matching TRBD1 (5 bases). V gave up 3 bases and J gave up 4 bases, with 15 bases separating them. Germline-derived CDR1 and CDR2 are LGHNA and YSLEER. The CDR3 length is 15 residues. The CDR3 spells CASSQVTGGSTEAFF. CDR3 DNA sequence: TGCGCCAGCAGCCAGGTCACCGGGGGGAGCACTGAAGCTTTCTTT.

The chain combines TRBV15 with TRBJ2-6; 7 nucleotides align to TRBD1. The CDR3 is 16 amino acids. The V gene's germline CDR1 is LNHNV and CDR2 YYDKDF (reference sequence). Unmatched junction bases numbered 2, after V lost 1 base and J lost 2 bases. CDR3 sequence (DNA): TGTGCCACCAGCAGAGGCGACAGGGCTGGGGCCAACGTCCTGACTTTC. Residues: CATSRGDRAGANVLTF.

The chain has TRBV19 and TRBJ2-2; TRBD2 agrees at 9 bases. Germline lookup yields CDR1 LNHDA and CDR2 SQIVND (reference sequence). This CDR3 has 14 amino acids. With V trimmed by 5 bases and J by 6 bases, 4 bases remained unmatched. The CDR3 here is CASSLSSGAGELFF. In DNA form, the CDR3 reads TGTGCCAGTAGTCTTTCTAGCGGGGCCGGGGAGCTGTTTTTT.

The V gene is TRBV4-1, the J gene TRBJ2-7, with D perhaps matching TRBD2 (5 bases). V lost 2 bases and J 5 bases, leaving 13 bases between the germline ends. Germline V lookup: CDR1 MGHRA, CDR2 YSYEKL. This CDR3 is built from 14 residues. In DNA form, the CDR3 reads TGCGCCAGCAGCCAAAGAGAGGGTGGAAACGAGCAGTACTTC. As protein: CASSQREGGNEQYF.

The chain links TRBV5-1 to TRBJ2-7, with a possible D match to TRBD1 (5 bases). Germline lookup yields CDR1 SGHRS and CDR2 YFSETQ. The V and J ends lost 4 bases and 4 bases respectively, with 18 bases between them. The CDR3 is made up of 15 amino acids. CDR3 DNA: TGCGCCAGCAGCATTCAGGGATCTCAAGGATACGAGCAGTACTTC. It encodes CASSIQGSQGYEQYF.

Here the CDR3 DNA reads TGTGCCAGCAGCTTAGTGGGGACAGGGGGCTACAATGAGCAGTTCTTC. Encoded protein: CASSLVGTGGYNEQFF. The chain recombines TRBV11-3 with TRBJ2-1; TRBD1 agrees at 11 bases. V shed 1 base and J 3 bases; nucleotides not matched to a gene: 2. Looked up from germline, CDR1 is SGHNT and CDR2 is YENEEA. The CDR3 length is 16 residues. Full variable domain (remainder filled in from reference TRBV11-3 and TRBJ2-1): EAGVVQSPRYKIIEKKQPVAFWCNPISGHNTLYWYLQNLGQGPELLIRYENEEAVDDSQLPKDRFSAERLKGVDSTLKIQPAELGDSAVYLCASSLVGTGGYNEQFFGPGTRLTVL.

V gene TRBV21-1 combines with J gene TRBJ2-3; TRBD2 is taken as the D call from the table, unchecked against the DNA. TRBV21-1 is given as a pseudogene. CDR3 length: 16 residues. Written as DNA, the CDR3 is TGTGCCAGCGGCGCGGGACTAGCGGGAAGGACAGATACGCAGTATTTT. It specifies CASGAGLAGRTDTQYF.

This clone qualifies as medium-sized. This chain links TRBV25-1 with TRBJ1-2; TRBD1 agrees at 7 bases. Germline loops: CDR1 MGHDK, CDR2 SYGVNS. The length of the CDR3 is 15 residues. V shed 2 bases, J shed 4 bases, and the junction held 7 bases outside the gene matches. The CDR3 loop reads CASSETGQLTYGYTF. In DNA form, the CDR3 reads TGTGCCAGCAGTGAAACGGGACAGCTTACCTATGGCTACACCTTC.

The chain recombines TRBV6-5 with TRBJ2-2, with D possibly matching TRBD2 (6 bases). This CDR3 has 15 amino acids. Trimming pared 6 bases from V and 5 bases from J, leaving 16 bases between. CDR1 is MNHEY and CDR2 is SVGAGI in the germline V gene. CDR3 loop: CASRGWRDGTGELFF. The CDR3 nucleotides read TGTGCCAGCAGGGGTTGGCGGGATGGGACCGGGGAGCTGTTTTTT.

The chain uses TRBV6-5 and TRBJ2-2; TRBD1 aligns across 8 bases. The trim removed 6 bases at V and 4 bases at J, leaving 7 bases unmatched. Germline CDR1 and CDR2: MNHEY and SVGAGI. The CDR3 extends over 15 amino acids. The CDR3 nucleotides read TGTGCCAGCAGGGGGGGACAGGCCTCCACCGGGGAGCTGTTTTTT. Translating gives CASRGGQASTGELFF.